The 9 T cell receptor beta chains presented below share a single source sample, sequenced in a study of blood T cell repertoires in COVID-19. Only in-frame clones appear in the TCRdb table, and some are missing; sequencing was by immunoSEQ multiplex PCR. Seen here are fewer than 95,000 clones, approximately 90% observed once, and the top ten hold roughly 15%. Sequencing used peripheral blood. The receptors here all came from a male donor with acute or convalescent COVID-19.

V and J are TRBV2 and TRBJ1-6; tentative D call: TRBD1 (5 bases). There are 13 residues in the CDR3. Germline CDR1 reads SNHLY; CDR2 reads FYNNEI. The V end lost 7 bases, the J end lost 8 bases, and 12 bases lay between the germline ends. The DNA for the CDR3 is TGTGCCAGCACGGACACTTATCATTCACCCCTCCACTTT. Residues: CASTDTYHSPLHF.

This sequence joins TRBV24-1 and TRBJ2-1; D call uncertain. This CDR3 is 16 amino acids long. The V end was cut by 5 bases, the J end by 0 bases, with 13 bases between. Germline assignment: CDR1 KGHDR and CDR2 SFDVKD. The CDR3: CATSAPTAGSYNEQFF. The CDR3 DNA sequence: TGTGCCACCAGTGCCCCAACAGCTGGCTCCTACAATGAGCAGTTCTTC.

The CDR3 is CASSLDGRGEQYF. CDR3 bases: TGTGCCAGCAGCTTAGATGGACGAGGGGAGCAGTACTTC. This chain connects TRBV11-3 to TRBJ2-7; D might be TRBD2 (5 bases). This CDR3 has 13 residues. Trimming took off 0 bases at V and 7 bases at J, with 10 bases between the two ends. The germline CDR1 and CDR2 sequences are SGHNT and YENEEA.

This clone showed up just once. V is TRBV19 and J is TRBJ2-2, with 13 bases that match TRBD2. Germline loops: CDR1 LNHDA, CDR2 SQIVND (reference sequence). The V gene end was trimmed by 3 bases and the J gene end by 8 bases; junction bases not matched to a gene: 12. This CDR3 is 18 amino acids long. The CDR3 loop is CASSILTTSGGPGGELFF. For the CDR3, the DNA is TGTGCCAGTAGTATCCTAACGACTAGCGGGGGGCCGGGAGGGGAGCTGTTTTTT. Complete variable domain (other parts from reference TRBV19 and TRBJ2-2): DGGITQSPKYLFRKEGQNVTLSCEQNLNHDAMYWYRQDPGQGLRLIYYSQIVNDFQKGDIAEGYSVSREKKESFPLTVTSAQKNPTAFYLCASSILTTSGGPGGELFFGEGSRLTVL.

Here the CDR3 reads CASSLDPVGLAGGDTQYF. Written as DNA, the CDR3 is TGTGCCAGCAGCTTGGACCCCGTGGGGCTAGCGGGGGGAGATACGCAGTATTTT. The V and J genes are TRBV5-4 and TRBJ2-3; 11 bases are shared with TRBD2. V shed 0 bases, J shed 5 bases, and the junction held 11 bases outside the gene matches. The CDR3 sequence is 18 residues long. Germline CDR1 SGHNT, CDR2 YYREEE (reference sequence).

The chain recombines TRBV19 with TRBJ1-5; D not certain. The CDR3 consists of 13 residues. Trimming shortened V by 1 base and J by 5 bases, and 6 bases separated the two germline ends. Germline CDR1 reads LNHDA; CDR2 reads SQIVND (reference sequence). This CDR3 is CASSIAVDQPQHF. CDR3 nucleotides: TGTGCCAGTAGTATAGCGGTCGATCAGCCCCAGCATTTT.

A remark on this clone: Other nucleotide sequences in the sample specify the same CDR3. The chain links TRBV5-4 to TRBJ2-5, with 9 positions matching TRBD2. The length of the CDR3 is 15 residues. Germline assignment: CDR1 SGHNT and CDR2 YYREEE (reference sequence). The V and J ends lost 1 base and 5 bases, in that order; junction bases with no gene match: 6. In DNA form, the CDR3 reads TGTGCCAGCAGCTTGCGGGCGGGGGGGCTTGAGACCCAGTACTTC. This translates into CASSLRAGGLETQYF.

This clone was observed many times. The rearrangement joins TRBV7-9 to TRBJ2-1; possibly TRBD1 for D (5 bases). V was trimmed by 0 bases and J by 2 bases, leaving 8 bases between them. The CDR3 extends over 15 amino acids. Germline assignment: CDR1 SEHNR and CDR2 FQNEAQ (reference sequence). The CDR3 DNA reads as TGTGCCAGCAGCTTAGCGGAAGGGGCCTACAATGAGCAGTTCTTC. This encodes CASSLAEGAYNEQFF.

The rearrangement uses TRBV3-1 (or the pseudogene TRBV3-2) and TRBJ2-3; D is possibly TRBD2 (7 bases). The CDR3 is made up of 14 amino acids. Germline CDR1 and CDR2: LGHDT and YNNKEL (reference sequence). V lost 4 bases to trimming and J lost 3 bases, with 11 bases between them. This CDR3 is CASSRGGPTDTQYF. The CDR3 region has the DNA TGTGCCAGCAGCCGGGGGGGGCCGACAGATACGCAGTATTTT.